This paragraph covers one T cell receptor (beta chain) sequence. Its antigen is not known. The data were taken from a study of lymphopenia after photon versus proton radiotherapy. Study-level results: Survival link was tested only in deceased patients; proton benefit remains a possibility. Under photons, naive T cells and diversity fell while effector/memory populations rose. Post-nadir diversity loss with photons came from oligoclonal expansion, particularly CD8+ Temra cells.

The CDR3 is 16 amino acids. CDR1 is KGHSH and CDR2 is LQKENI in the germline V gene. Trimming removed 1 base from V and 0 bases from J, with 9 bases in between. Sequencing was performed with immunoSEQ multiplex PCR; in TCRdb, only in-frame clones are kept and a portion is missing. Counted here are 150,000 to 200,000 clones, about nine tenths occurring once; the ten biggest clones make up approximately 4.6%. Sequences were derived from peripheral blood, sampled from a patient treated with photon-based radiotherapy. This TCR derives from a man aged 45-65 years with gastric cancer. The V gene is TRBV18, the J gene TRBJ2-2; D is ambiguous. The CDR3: CASSPHVATNTGELFF. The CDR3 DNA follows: TGTGCCAGCTCACCACATGTGGCAACGAACACCGGGGAGCTGTTTTTT. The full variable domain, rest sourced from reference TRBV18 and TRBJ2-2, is NAGVMQNPRHLVRRRGQEARLRCSPMKGHSHVYWYRQLPEEGLKFMVYLQKENIIDESGMPKERFSAEFPKEGPSILRIQQVVRGDSAAYFCASSPHVATNTGELFFGEGSRLTVL.